These 18 T cell receptor beta chains were all obtained from the same sample, sequenced in a study of neurological immune-mediated disorders. Via MiXCR, TCRdb re-called the 5' RACE reads, giving one row per CDR3 protein. In the table there are about 74,000 distinct CDR3 sequences, roughly 5.6% of which are singletons. Input material: PBMCs. The source is a man in his late teens or twenties with multiple sclerosis.

Many counts were recorded for this clonotype. V usage is TRBV20-1 and J usage is TRBJ2-7, with D perhaps matching TRBD2 (6 bases). Germline values: CDR1 DFQATT, CDR2 SNEGSKA (reference sequence). The CDR3 sequence is 14 residues long. V lost 3 bases and J 7 bases, leaving 19 bases between the germline ends. This CDR3 reads CSARGSSGGREQYF. The CDR3 coding sequence is TGCAGTGCTAGGGGGTCCAGCGGAGGGCGGGAGCAGTACTTC.

This clonotype was seen repeatedly, ten times or more. The chain uses TRBV5-1 and TRBJ1-2; 7 nucleotides match TRBD1. The V gene end was trimmed by 0 bases and the J gene end by 6 bases; junction bases not matched to a gene: 5. Per the germline V gene, CDR1 is SGHRS and CDR2 is YFSETQ. This CDR3 has 14 residues. CDR3 residues: CASSLVARGNGYTF. The CDR3 nucleotides read TGCGCCAGCAGCTTGGTGGCCAGGGGGAATGGCTACACCTTC.

This clonotype was seen many times. The gene calls are TRBV29-1 and TRBJ2-7, with TRBD1 as a possible D gene (6 bases). The length of the CDR3 is 14 residues. In germline, CDR1 is SQVTM, CDR2 ANQGSEA. V was pared by 7 bases and J by 1 base, with 17 bases between. The CDR3 region is CSARSRGDSYEQYF. The CDR3 nucleotides are TGCAGCGCCCGGTCCAGGGGAGATTCCTACGAGCAGTACTTC.

This clonotype appeared many times. The chain uses TRBV20-1 and TRBJ2-1; TRBD2 matches 8 bases. This CDR3 has 17 residues. Germline V CDR1 and CDR2: DFQATT, SNEGSKA (reference sequence). The V gene end was trimmed by 5 bases and the J gene end by 0 bases; junction bases not matched to a gene: 12. The CDR3 loop reads CSAPGLAGGRSYNEQFF. CDR3 DNA: TGCAGTGCTCCCGGACTAGCCGGGGGCCGCTCCTACAATGAGCAGTTCTTC.

This clonotype was recorded at least ten times. The chain joins TRBV9 to TRBJ2-3; TRBD2 matches at 7 bases. Germline CDR1 reads SGDLS; CDR2 reads YYNGEE. V lost 4 bases and J lost 3; bases outside the gene matches: 8. The CDR3 loop spans 15 amino acids. CDR3 residues: CASSLSGGGTDTQYF. The CDR3 DNA is TGTGCCAGCAGCCTCTCGGGCGGGGGTACAGATACGCAGTATTTT.

This clonotype has only a few counts. A much larger clone lies one base from this, so it may be a read error. The chain employs TRBV15 and TRBJ2-1; D gene ambiguous. V shed 7 bases and J shed 7 bases, with 20 bases lying between them. The CDR3 has 15 amino acids. Germline values: CDR1 LNHNV, CDR2 YYDKDF (reference sequence). DNA for the CDR3: TGTGCCACCACAACCGGACGCAAGGTGTTTAATGAGCAGTTCTTC. Translating gives CATTTGRKVFNEQFF. The full variable domain, rest sourced from reference TRBV15 and TRBJ2-1, is DAMVIQNPRYQVTQFGKPVTLSCSQTLNHNVMYWYQQKSSQAPKLLFHYYDKDFNNEADTPDNFQSRRPNTSFCFLDIRSPGLGDTAMYLCATTTGRKVFNEQFFGPGTRLTVL.

About this clonotype: A read error may explain this, as a much larger clone is one base away. V gene TRBV5-1 combines with J gene TRBJ2-7; TRBD1 or TRBD2 may be the D gene (5 bases each). Trimming pared 0 bases from V and 2 bases from J, leaving 9 bases between. The CDR3 sequence is 14 residues long. Germline CDR1 SGHRS, CDR2 YFSETQ. The CDR3 DNA reads TGCGCCAGCAGCTTGGAAGGGACCACCTACGAGCAGTACTTC. Its protein is CASSLEGTTYEQYF. Variable domain in full (rest from reference TRBV5-1 and TRBJ2-7): KAGVTQTPRYLIKTRGQQVTLSCSPISGHRSVSWYQQTPGQGLQFLFEYFSETQRNKGNFPGRFSGRQFSNSRSEMNVSTLELGDSALYLCASSLEGTTYEQYFGPGTRLTVT.

This clonotype was observed many times. This sequence joins TRBV20-1 and TRBJ2-5; a weak D match, TRBD1 (7 bases). Deletions cut 5 bases from V and 7 bases from J, with 26 bases between. The CDR3 runs 16 residues. Per the germline V gene, CDR1 is DFQATT and CDR2 is SNEGSKA (reference sequence). The CDR3: CSAPPAAGGRGGTQYF. DNA for the CDR3: TGCAGTGCTCCCCCGGCCGCAGGGGGAAGGGGAGGGACCCAGTACTTC.

This clonotype has a count of ten or more. The gene calls are TRBV20-1 and TRBJ2-4; D remains unclear. The germline V gene has CDR1 DFQATT and CDR2 SNEGSKA (reference sequence). This CDR3 is built from 13 residues. Trimming stripped 1 base from V and 6 bases from J, with 10 bases between. For the CDR3, the DNA is TGCAGTGCTAGAGCCCACGTGGTAAACATTCAGTACTTC. It is translated as CSARAHVVNIQYF.

The table lists this clonotype with many counts. The chain couples TRBV29-1 to TRBJ1-5; a possible D gene is TRBD1 (5 bases). The CDR3 is made up of 12 amino acids. Germline V lookup: CDR1 SQVTM, CDR2 ANQGSEA. CDR3 region: CSFRDHNQPQHF. CDR3 DNA sequence: TGCAGTTTCCGGGACCACAATCAGCCCCAGCATTTT.

This clonotype occurred many times. The rearrangement uses TRBV7-2 and TRBJ2-4; 8 bases agree with TRBD2. Trimming cost V 5 bases and J 7 bases; bases outside gene matches: 7. From germline, CDR1 is SGHTA and CDR2 FQGNSA. This CDR3 is built from 14 residues. The CDR3 is CASSPSWTSNIQYF. CDR3 sequence (DNA): TGTGCCAGCAGCCCCTCTTGGACTAGCAACATTCAGTACTTC.

This clonotype was recorded at least ten times. The V gene is TRBV10-3, the J gene TRBJ2-5, with 12 bases matching TRBD2. Germline CDR1 ENHRY, CDR2 SYGVKD. This CDR3 comprises 14 residues. V lost 6 bases to trimming and J lost 5 bases; unmatched junction nucleotides: 4. The CDR3 loop is CAISSGTSGETQYF. The CDR3 DNA reads as TGTGCCATCAGCTCCGGGACTAGCGGGGAGACCCAGTACTTC.

This clonotype was seen at least ten times. The chain has TRBV7-2 and TRBJ1-1; D may be TRBD1 (5 bases). The V gene's germline CDR1 is SGHTA and CDR2 FQGNSA. V lost 0 bases to trimming and J lost 8 bases, with 16 bases between them. The CDR3 is 15 amino acids. The CDR3 reads CASSLAAGPAAEAFF. DNA for the CDR3: TGTGCCAGCAGCTTAGCGGCAGGGCCAGCGGCGGAAGCTTTCTTT.

This clonotype was observed many times. The chain carries TRBV6-6 and TRBJ2-7, with D possibly matching TRBD2 (5 bases). This CDR3 contains 14 residues. Looked up from germline, CDR1 is MNHNY and CDR2 is SVGAGI (reference sequence). V lost 0 bases, J lost 3 bases, and 9 bases lay in between. CDR3 DNA: TGTGCCAGCAGTTACTCGTCTAGCATCTACGAGCAGTACTTC. It specifies CASSYSSSIYEQYF.

In its sample, this clonotype was seen many times. This rearrangement joins TRBV20-1 to TRBJ1-2; no clear D gene. Between the trimmed V and J ends, which lost 2 bases and 3 bases, there was a span of 10 bases. Germline CDR1 DFQATT, CDR2 SNEGSKA (reference sequence). CDR3 length equals 13 residues. The CDR3 DNA reads TGCAGTGCTAGAATGGGTACGGACTATGGCTACACCTTC. It specifies CSARMGTDYGYTF.

This clonotype was observed many times. The chain joins TRBV6-6 to TRBJ2-3; no firm D call. The V end lost 2 bases, the J end lost 4 bases, and 4 bases lay between the germline ends. CDR3 length: 12 residues. Per the germline V gene, CDR1 is MNHNY and CDR2 is SVGAGI (reference sequence). CDR3 nucleotides: TGTGCCAGCAGTTACGGGTCAGATACGCAGTATTTT. Translation gives CASSYGSDTQYF.

This clonotype has a count of ten or more. The chain has TRBV6-5 and TRBJ2-2, with a possible D match to TRBD1 (5 bases). The V gene lost 2 bases and the J gene lost 0 bases, with 7 bases spanning the gap. The CDR3 is made up of 15 amino acids. CDR1 and CDR2 (germline): MNHEY, SVGAGI. As DNA, the CDR3 is TGTGCCAGCAGTTACGGGGCTTCGAACACCGGGGAGCTGTTTTTT. It yields the protein CASSYGASNTGELFF.

This clonotype has ten or more counts. The chain has TRBV7-2 and TRBJ1-2; D unresolved. V dropped 4 bases and J dropped 0 bases, with 18 bases sitting between them. Per the germline V gene, CDR1 is SGHTA and CDR2 is FQGNSA. This CDR3 has 17 amino acids. CDR3 amino acids: CASSSTTVNQANYGYTF. CDR3 coding DNA: TGTGCCAGCAGCTCGACCACGGTGAACCAAGCTAACTATGGCTACACCTTC.